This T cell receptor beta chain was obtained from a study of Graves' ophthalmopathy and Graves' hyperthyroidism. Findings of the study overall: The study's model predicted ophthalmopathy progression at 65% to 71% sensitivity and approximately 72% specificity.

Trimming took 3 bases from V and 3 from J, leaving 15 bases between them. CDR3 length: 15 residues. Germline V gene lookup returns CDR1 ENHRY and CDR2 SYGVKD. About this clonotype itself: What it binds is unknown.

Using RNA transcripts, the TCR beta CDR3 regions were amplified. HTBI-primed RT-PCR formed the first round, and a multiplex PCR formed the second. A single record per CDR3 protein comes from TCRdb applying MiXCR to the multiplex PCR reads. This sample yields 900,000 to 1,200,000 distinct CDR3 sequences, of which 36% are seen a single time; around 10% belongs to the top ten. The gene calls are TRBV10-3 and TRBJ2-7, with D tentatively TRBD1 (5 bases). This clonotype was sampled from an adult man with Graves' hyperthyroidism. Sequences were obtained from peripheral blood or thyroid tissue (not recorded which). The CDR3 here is CAISDEDSSVYEQYF. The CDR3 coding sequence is TGTGCCATCAGTGATGAAGACAGCTCGGTCTACGAGCAGTACTTC.